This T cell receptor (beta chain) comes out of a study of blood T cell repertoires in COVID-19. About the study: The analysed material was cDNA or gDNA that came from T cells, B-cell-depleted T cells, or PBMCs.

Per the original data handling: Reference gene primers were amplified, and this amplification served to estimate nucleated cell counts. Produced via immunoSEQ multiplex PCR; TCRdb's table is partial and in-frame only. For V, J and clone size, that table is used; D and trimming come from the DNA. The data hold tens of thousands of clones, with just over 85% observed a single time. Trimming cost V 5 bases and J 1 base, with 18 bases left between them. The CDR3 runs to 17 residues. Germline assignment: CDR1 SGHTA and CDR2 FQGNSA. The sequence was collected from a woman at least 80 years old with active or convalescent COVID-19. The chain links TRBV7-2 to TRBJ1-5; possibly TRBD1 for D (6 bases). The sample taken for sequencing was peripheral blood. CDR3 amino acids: CASSLVGGPRSNQPQHF. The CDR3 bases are TGTGCCAGCAGCCTAGTCGGGGGGCCGAGGAGCAATCAGCCCCAGCATTTT.